This T cell receptor (beta chain) was sequenced for a study of blood T cell repertoires in COVID-19. Study in general: Sites across the United States, Italy and Spain contributed samples from acute and convalescent COVID-19. T cells, B-cell-depleted T cells, or PBMCs provided the cDNA or gDNA that served as material.

Generated by immunoSEQ multiplex PCR, the TCRdb table keeps only in-frame clones and is missing some. The sample carries approximately 210,000 clones, 80% to 90% recorded once. Germline V lookup: CDR1 SQVTM, CDR2 ANQGSEA. V lost 4 bases, J lost 1 base, and 1 base stayed unmatched. The CDR3 runs 14 residues. The TCR comes from a woman aged 65 to 85 with active or convalescent COVID-19. Specimen: peripheral blood. The chain combines TRBV29-1 with TRBJ2-1, with 10 bases fitting TRBD1. The CDR3 reads CSVAGQGSYNEQFF. The CDR3 DNA sequence: TGCAGCGTTGCGGGACAGGGGTCCTACAATGAGCAGTTCTTC.